Listed here are 22 T cell receptor beta chains from one sample, sequenced in a study of blood T cell repertoires in COVID-19. Generated by immunoSEQ multiplex PCR, the TCRdb table keeps only in-frame clones and is missing some. The sample contains more than 250,000 clones, roughly 80% of which appear only once. Material for sequencing was PBMCs or T cells enriched from blood (not recorded which). The receptors were gathered from a man between 40 and 49 years old who had been exposed to COVID-19.

This chain uses TRBV3-1 (or the pseudogene TRBV3-2) with TRBJ2-7; D not resolved. In germline, CDR1 is LGHDT, CDR2 YNNKEL (reference sequence). The CDR3 length is 12 residues. V gave up 2 bases and J gave up 10 bases, with 12 bases separating them. The CDR3 is CASSQIEHSQYF. The CDR3 DNA is TGTGCCAGCAGCCAAATTGAGCACTCACAGTACTTC.

The V call is TRBV11-2, the J call TRBJ1-1, with D possibly matching TRBD1 (5 bases). Germline V lookup: CDR1 SGHAT, CDR2 FQNNGV. The CDR3 is 13 residues long. The germline V and J ends were trimmed by 6 bases and 0 bases, with 8 bases remaining between them. The CDR3: CASSRGVNTEAFF. The CDR3 DNA reads as TGTGCCAGCAGTAGGGGTGTGAACACTGAAGCTTTCTTT.

This clone was recorded a few times. V and J are TRBV15 and TRBJ1-1; possible D gene TRBD1, 6 bases. Trimming took 3 bases from V and 5 from J, leaving 10 bases between them. The CDR3 extends over 13 amino acids. Germline CDR1 reads LNHNV; CDR2 reads YYDKDF (reference sequence). CDR3 bases: TGTGCCACCAGCAGGAACAGGGAGACTGAAGCTTTCTTT. This translates into CATSRNRETEAFF.

The rearrangement joins TRBV4-2 to TRBJ2-7; weak D call: TRBD2 (5 bases). Deletions cut 0 bases from V and 7 bases from J, with 19 bases between. Germline values: CDR1 LGHNA, CDR2 YNFKEQ. The CDR3 runs to 16 residues. In nucleotides, the CDR3 is TGTGCCAGCAGCCAAGATTGGCAGGAAAGGAGGTGGGAGCAGTACTTC. Translating gives CASSQDWQERRWEQYF.

The V gene is TRBV5-1, the J gene TRBJ2-7, with D possibly TRBD2 on 5 matching bases. From germline, CDR1 is SGHRS and CDR2 YFSETQ. This CDR3 spans 13 amino acids. V was clipped by 0 bases and J by 3 bases, with 7 bases between them. CDR3 sequence reads: CASSLDGLYEQYF. In nucleotides, the CDR3 is TGCGCCAGCAGCTTGGATGGACTCTACGAGCAGTACTTC.

The CDR3 protein is CASGGLAGVEDTQYF. The CDR3 DNA is TGTGCCAGCGGCGGACTAGCGGGAGTAGAAGATACGCAGTATTTT. The chain is built from TRBV2 and TRBJ2-3; 13 nucleotides agree with TRBD2. The germline gives CDR1 SNHLY, CDR2 FYNNEI. V lost 8 bases, J lost 5 bases, and 7 bases stayed unmatched. The CDR3 covers 15 residues.

The chain links TRBV7-2 to TRBJ1-3, with 7 bases aligning to TRBD1. Germline V gene data show CDR1 as SGHTA and CDR2 as FQGNSA. The trim removed 4 bases at V and 0 bases at J, leaving 3 bases unmatched. The CDR3 consists of 15 residues. CDR3 region: CASSSGTASGNTIYF. The CDR3 nucleotides are TGTGCCAGCAGCTCCGGGACAGCCTCTGGAAACACCATATATTTT.

This chain uses TRBV18 with TRBJ2-3; perhaps TRBD2 as D (5 bases). This CDR3 spans 15 amino acids. Germline V lookup: CDR1 KGHSH, CDR2 LQKENI. V was shortened by 0 bases and J by 4 bases, with 11 bases between the two germline ends. DNA for the CDR3: TGTGCCAGCTCACCACCCGGGAATTGGGCAGATACGCAGTATTTT. Protein: CASSPPGNWADTQYF.

The chain recombines TRBV5-1 with TRBJ1-5, with D unresolved. The V end was cut by 1 base, the J end by 1 base, with 3 bases between. This CDR3 region has 13 residues. Germline lookup yields CDR1 SGHRS and CDR2 YFSETQ. Here the CDR3 DNA reads TGCGCCAGCAGCTTGAGCAGCAATCAGCCCCAGCATTTT. Amino acids: CASSLSSNQPQHF.

The genes are TRBV30 and TRBJ1-2; 10 positions agree with TRBD1. Unmatched junction bases numbered 7, after V lost 5 bases and J lost 7 bases. Germline-derived CDR1 and CDR2 are GTSNPN and SVGIG (reference sequence). The CDR3 runs 13 residues. CDR3 protein: CAWELTGGFGYTF. In DNA, the CDR3 is TGTGCCTGGGAGTTGACAGGGGGCTTTGGCTACACCTTC.

This sequence joins TRBV9 and TRBJ2-3, with a tentative D call TRBD2 (5 bases). The CDR3 is made up of 14 amino acids. With 6 bases removed from V and 4 bases from J, the gap between germline ends came to 15 bases. CDR1 and CDR2 (germline): SGDLS, YYNGEE. In nucleotides, the CDR3 is TGTGCCAGCACCTCAGAAAACGGGGCAGATACGCAGTATTTT. Translation gives CASTSENGADTQYF.

V usage is TRBV2 and J usage is TRBJ2-1; the D is unclear. The V end lost 8 bases, the J end lost 9 bases, and 8 bases lay between the germline ends. Germline CDR1 reads SNHLY; CDR2 reads FYNNEI. This CDR3 region has 10 residues. CDR3: CASLSREQFF. The CDR3 DNA is TGTGCCAGCCTTAGTCGTGAGCAGTTCTTC.

This clone was seen only once. This chain links TRBV6-5 with TRBJ2-3, with 10 nucleotides matching TRBD2. J lost 2 bases, V lost 6 bases, and 2 bases had no gene match. This CDR3 has 14 residues. Per germline, CDR1 MNHEY and CDR2 SVGAGI. The CDR3 sequence is CASRGLANTDTQYF. The CDR3 coding sequence is TGTGCCAGCAGGGGACTAGCGAACACAGATACGCAGTATTTT.

The chain employs TRBV10-3 and TRBJ1-1, with TRBD1 matching 9 bases. The CDR3 sequence is 14 residues long. V lost 4 bases and J lost 1; bases outside the gene matches: 1. Germline values: CDR1 ENHRY, CDR2 SYGVKD. CDR3 residues: CAISGQGENTEAFF. CDR3 coding DNA: TGTGCCATCAGTGGACAGGGGGAGAACACTGAAGCTTTCTTT.

J is TRBJ2-3 and V is TRBV5-4; D unclear. CDR3 size: 15 residues. The germline CDR1 and CDR2 sequences are SGHNT and YYREEE (reference sequence). Trimming removed 5 bases from V and 4 bases from J, with 17 bases in between. This chain's CDR3 is CASRVTLDWPDTQYF. The CDR3 DNA sequence: TGTGCCAGCAGGGTTACCCTAGATTGGCCAGATACGCAGTATTTT. Drawing the rest from reference TRBV5-4 and TRBJ2-3, the complete variable domain is ETGVTQSPTHLIKTRGQQVTLRCSSQSGHNTVSWYQQALGQGPQFIFQYYREEENGRGNFPPRFSGLQFPNYSSELNVNALELDDSALYLCASRVTLDWPDTQYFGPGTRLTVL.

The V call is TRBV4-1, the J call TRBJ1-3, with D tentatively TRBD1 (5 bases). Trimming took off 1 base at V and 7 bases at J, with 17 bases between the two ends. The germline CDR1 and CDR2 sequences are MGHRA and YSYEKL. The CDR3 is 16 amino acids. Here the CDR3 reads CASSQAGSRDRNTIYF. The CDR3 region has the DNA TGCGCCAGCAGCCAAGCAGGGTCCAGGGATCGGAACACCATATATTTT.

V is TRBV7-8 and J is TRBJ1-6; D possibly corresponds to TRBD1 (6 bases). V was cut by 7 bases and J by 7 bases, with 11 bases left in between. Germline CDR1 is SGHVS and CDR2 is FQNEAQ. The CDR3 is 13 residues long. CDR3 nucleotides: TGTGCCAGCATGGGACACCTGAATTCACCCCTCCACTTT. Its translation: CASMGHLNSPLHF. Together with reference TRBV7-8 and TRBJ1-6, the CDR3 gives the full variable domain: GAGVSQSPRYKVAKRGQDVALRCDPISGHVSLFWYQQALGQGPEFLTYFQNEAQLDKSGLPSDRFFAERPEGSVSTLKIQRTQQEDSAVYLCASMGHLNSPLHFGNGTRLTVT.

The gene calls are TRBV18 and TRBJ2-1; TRBD2 might be the D (6 bases). CDR3 length: 16 amino acids. The V end lost 2 bases, the J end lost 9 bases, and 20 bases lay between the germline ends. From germline, CDR1 is KGHSH and CDR2 LQKENI. For the CDR3, the DNA is TGTGCCAGCTCACCAAGGGAGACGGGACTCCACGGTGAGCAGTTCTTC. Translated: CASSPRETGLHGEQFF.

J is TRBJ2-7 and V is TRBV12-3 or TRBV12-4; D is undetermined. V lost 5 bases, J lost 3 bases, and 5 bases lay in between. The CDR3 runs to 11 residues. In DNA, the CDR3 is TGTGCCAGCAGTATTCTCTACGAGCAGTACTTC. It codes for CASSILYEQYF.

This clone was seen once. The chain has TRBV7-9 and TRBJ1-1; D is undetermined. The CDR3 extends over 18 amino acids. Trimming left V 5 bases short and J 3 bases short, with 25 bases between. Germline V gene lookup returns CDR1 SEHNR and CDR2 FQNEAQ (reference sequence). The CDR3 region is CASSPIRVIRMKDTEAFF. Here the CDR3 DNA reads TGTGCCAGCAGCCCGATCCGGGTAATTAGAATGAAGGACACTGAAGCTTTCTTT.

The gene calls are TRBV7-6 and TRBJ2-7; no clear D gene. V lost 8 bases and J 4 bases, leaving 21 bases between the germline ends. CDR1 is SGHVS and CDR2 is FNYEAQ in the germline V gene. The CDR3 sequence is 15 residues long. CDR3 in amino acids: CASSFTSQPTYEQYF. In DNA form, the CDR3 reads TGTGCCAGCTCTTTCACAAGTCAGCCGACATACGAGCAGTACTTC.

The table lists this clone with a count of one. This chain joins TRBV11-3 and TRBJ2-7, with 8 bases matching TRBD1. The V gene end was trimmed by 6 bases and the J gene end by 1 base; junction bases not matched to a gene: 8. From germline, CDR1 is SGHNT and CDR2 YENEEA. The CDR3 extends over 15 amino acids. The CDR3 spells CASRYGQGSSYEQYF. In DNA, the CDR3 is TGTGCCAGCAGATACGGACAGGGATCGTCCTACGAGCAGTACTTC.